The present T cell receptor beta chain was sequenced within a study of CD8 T cells in Susac syndrome. V dropped 3 bases and J dropped 0 bases, with 8 bases sitting between them. The CDR3 is 14 amino acids. Germline CDR1 and CDR2: MGHDK and SYGVNS. About this clonotype: No antigen is known for it.

The study, taken as a whole, reports: The study admitted that it had a relatively small number of individuals in its TCR sequencing and HLA analysis.

TCR beta sequencing covered blood CD8+ and CD4+ T cells. Bulk CD8+ and CD4+ cells came from magnetic negative isolation; CD8+ TEMRA by FACS. RNA totalling about 0.45 to 1 ug underwent reverse transcription with random hexamers. TCR beta CDR3 was amplified by immunoSEQ multiplex PCR. This amplification extended across 54 Vbeta and 13 Jbeta segments. TCRdb passed the immunoSEQ multiplex PCR reads through MiXCR, listing each CDR3 protein once. The sample contains approximately 210,000 distinct CDR3 sequences, nearly 97% of which appear only once. This receptor was identified in a human donor with multiple sclerosis. The gene calls are TRBV25-1 and TRBJ1-2; TRBD1 might be the D (5 bases). The sample consisted of CD4+ T cells from PBMCs. CDR3 sequence reads: CASSDTGSNYGYTF. In DNA, the CDR3 is TGTGCCAGCAGTGATACAGGCTCTAACTATGGCTACACCTTC.